These T cell receptor beta chains were read from a single sample in a study of blood T cell repertoires in COVID-19. Sequencing used immunoSEQ multiplex PCR; TCRdb keeps in-frame clones, though not all of them. In the table there are about 99,000 clones, 65% to 85% of which are singletons. The sequenced material came from peripheral blood. The source of these receptors is a man aged 70-80 years with active or convalescent COVID-19. Both conserved end residues are part of each CDR3.

cdr3_aa	v_call	j_call
CASSQVGSREKLFF	TRBV28	TRBJ1-4
CASRGDTGNTIYF	TRBV5-1	TRBJ1-3
CAWSPGTDTQYF	TRBV30	TRBJ2-3
CASSSGGYSNQPQHF	TRBV6-5	TRBJ1-5
CAIKGALAPGELFF	TRBV10-3	TRBJ2-2
CASSNRYSGNTIYF	TRBV19	TRBJ1-3
CASSETGIYEQYF	TRBV27	TRBJ2-7
CASSPTDSTDTQYF	TRBV5-1	TRBJ2-3
CASRSTLNTEAFF	TRBV28	TRBJ1-1
CASHRGGNEQFF	TRBV30	TRBJ2-1
CASSSMDSGEGELFF	TRBV4-2	TRBJ2-2
CASSLAQGANEQFF	TRBV5-1	TRBJ2-1
CASSEWADPGGEKLFF	TRBV6-1	TRBJ1-4
CASSVGQGSNQPQHF	TRBV7-9	TRBJ1-5
CASSRSGGLEDTQYF	TRBV18	TRBJ2-3